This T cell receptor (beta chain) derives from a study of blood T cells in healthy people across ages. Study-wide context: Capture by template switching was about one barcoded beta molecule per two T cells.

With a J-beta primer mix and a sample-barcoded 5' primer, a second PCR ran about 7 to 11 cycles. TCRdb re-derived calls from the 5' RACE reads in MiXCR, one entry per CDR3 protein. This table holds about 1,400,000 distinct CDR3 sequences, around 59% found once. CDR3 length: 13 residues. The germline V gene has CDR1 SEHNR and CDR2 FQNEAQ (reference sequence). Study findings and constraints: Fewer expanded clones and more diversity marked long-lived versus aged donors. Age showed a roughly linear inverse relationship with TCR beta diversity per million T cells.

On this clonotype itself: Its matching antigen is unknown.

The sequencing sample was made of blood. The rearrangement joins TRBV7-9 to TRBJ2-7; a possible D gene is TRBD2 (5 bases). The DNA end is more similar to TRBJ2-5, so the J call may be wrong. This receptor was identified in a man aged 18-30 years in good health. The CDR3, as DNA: TGTGCCAGCAGCCCCCCACCCCGGGGGACCCAGTACTTC. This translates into CASSPPPRGTQYF.